This T cell receptor beta chain appears in the sequencing data of a study of control samples from healthy donors and cancer patients. Profiling relied on immunoSEQ multiplex PCR, and the TCRdb table lists in-frame clones only, not all of them. This sample yields 95,000 to 150,000 clones, of which 92% are seen a single time; approximately 0.58% belongs to the top ten. The sequence came from a man older than 75 with head and neck cancer. Sequencing input: PBMCs.

The CDR3, as DNA: TGTGCCAGCAGGGACAGGGGGCGGGAGACCCAGTACTTC. It specifies CASRDRGRETQYF. This chain joins TRBV12-3 or TRBV12-4 and TRBJ2-5; 11 positions agree with TRBD1. The CDR3 runs 13 residues. Trimming cost V 6 bases and J 5 bases; bases outside gene matches: 2.